The next 25 T cell receptor beta chains were all read from a single sample in a study of neoadjuvant nivolumab and ipilimumab in lung cancer. Repertoires were generated with immunoSEQ multiplex PCR, while TCRdb's copy carries only in-frame clones and drops some. The sample comprises about 10,000 clones, approximately 71% of which are singletons, and approximately 7.5% rests with the top ten. This sample comprised tumor tissue, obtained after neoadjuvant nivolumab, alone or with ipilimumab, at or shortly before surgery. The receptors were sampled from an adult with non-small cell lung cancer. Some clones in this sample may be carry-over from other donors' samples.

The chain couples TRBV18 to TRBJ1-2; 8 bases line up with TRBD1. Per the germline V gene, CDR1 is KGHSH and CDR2 is LQKENI. This CDR3 is 16 amino acids long. V lost 3 bases to trimming and J lost 8 bases; unmatched junction nucleotides: 14. The CDR3 DNA reads TGTGCCAGCTCACCGGAGCCTGGACAGGGTTTAGGCGGCTACACCTTC. Translating gives CASSPEPGQGLGGYTF. The whole variable domain, filled in from reference TRBV18 and TRBJ1-2, reads NAGVMQNPRHLVRRRGQEARLRCSPMKGHSHVYWYRQLPEEGLKFMVYLQKENIIDESGMPKERFSAEFPKEGPSILRIQQVVRGDSAAYFCASSPEPGQGLGGYTFGSGTRLTVV.

The chain combines TRBV10-2 with TRBJ2-1, with D tentatively TRBD1 (6 bases). V lost 8 bases to trimming and J lost 9 bases, with 23 bases between them. There are 15 residues in the CDR3. Germline V lookup: CDR1 WSHSY, CDR2 SAAADI. The CDR3 sequence: CASGTGSDTTIEQFF. Here the CDR3 DNA reads TGCGCCAGCGGCACAGGGTCGGACACAACGATTGAGCAGTTCTTC.

The chain has TRBV11-2 and TRBJ2-7; perhaps TRBD2 as D (6 bases). This CDR3 is built from 15 residues. The germline V gene has CDR1 SGHAT and CDR2 FQNNGV. V was shortened by 5 bases and J by 1 base, with 15 bases between the two germline ends. The CDR3 sequence is CASSKLTGTSYEQYF. CDR3 DNA: TGTGCCAGCAGCAAACTTACGGGGACTTCCTACGAGCAGTACTTC.

The V call is TRBV29-1, the J call TRBJ2-1, with 8 bases that match TRBD2. The CDR3 extends over 15 amino acids. V trimming: 3 bases; J trimming: 5 bases; junction bases outside the gene matches: 9. Germline V lookup: CDR1 SQVTM, CDR2 ANQGSEA. Here the CDR3 reads CSVEGSSGGNNEQFF. The CDR3 bases are TGCAGCGTTGAGGGTTCCAGCGGGGGAAACAATGAGCAGTTCTTC.

CDR3 in amino acids: CASTPLPGLVNEQYF. In DNA, the CDR3 is TGCGCCAGCACTCCCCTCCCGGGACTAGTGAACGAGCAGTACTTC. The chain has TRBV5-1 and TRBJ2-7; 8 positions agree with TRBD2. In germline, CDR1 is SGHRS, CDR2 YFSETQ. V was clipped by 6 bases and J by 5 bases; unmatched bases: 13. The CDR3 length is 15 residues. The variable domain in full, completed from reference TRBV5-1 and TRBJ2-7, reads KAGVTQTPRYLIKTRGQQVTLSCSPISGHRSVSWYQQTPGQGLQFLFEYFSETQRNKGNFPGRFSGRQFSNSRSEMNVSTLELGDSALYLCASTPLPGLVNEQYFGPGTRLTVT.

This clone was picked up a small number of times. The genes are TRBV4-2 and TRBJ1-6; tentatively, D is TRBD1 (6 bases). Germline loops: CDR1 LGHNA, CDR2 YNFKEQ. The CDR3 is 15 residues long. V was clipped by 4 bases and J by 9 bases, with 16 bases between them. The CDR3: CASSRSPEGGSPLHF. Written as DNA, the CDR3 is TGTGCCAGCAGCCGGTCTCCCGAGGGGGGTTCACCCCTCCACTTT.

V usage is TRBV18 and J usage is TRBJ2-7; weak D call: TRBD1 (5 bases). The germline gives CDR1 KGHSH, CDR2 LQKENI. This CDR3 spans 14 amino acids. Trimming took 2 bases from V and 2 from J, leaving 10 bases between them. In DNA form, the CDR3 reads TGTGCCAGCTCACCAGGAGCAGGGCCCTACGAGCAGTACTTC. It yields the protein CASSPGAGPYEQYF.

The chain employs TRBV5-1 and TRBJ2-7; TRBD1 aligns across 7 bases. V lost 1 base, J lost 3 bases, and 4 bases stayed unmatched. Germline V gene data show CDR1 as SGHRS and CDR2 as YFSETQ. The CDR3 runs 14 residues. CDR3 nucleotide sequence: TGCGCCAGCAGCTTGTCGCCAGGGGGCTACGAGCAGTACTTC. Protein product: CASSLSPGGYEQYF.

V usage is TRBV5-1 and J usage is TRBJ2-2; 15 nucleotides match TRBD2. Germline assignment: CDR1 SGHRS and CDR2 YFSETQ. The trim removed 2 bases at V and 7 bases at J, leaving 6 bases unmatched. The CDR3 runs to 17 residues. This CDR3 reads CASSLPGTSGRRGELFF. The CDR3 region has the DNA TGCGCCAGCAGCTTACCTGGGACTAGCGGGAGGCGCGGGGAGCTGTTTTTT.

CDR3 protein: CASSSRGEPQHF. The DNA for the CDR3 is TGTGCCAGCAGCTCCCGGGGGGAGCCCCAGCATTTT. The V gene is TRBV6-5, the J gene TRBJ1-5, with a weak D call TRBD1 (5 bases). The CDR3 runs to 12 residues. Germline-derived CDR1 and CDR2 are MNHEY and SVGAGI. Trimming pared 6 bases from V and 8 bases from J, leaving 11 bases between.

The genes are TRBV4-3 and TRBJ2-3; possibly TRBD2 for D (5 bases). The germline V gene encodes CDR1 LGHNA and CDR2 YSLEER. The CDR3 has 17 residues. V was cut by 0 bases and J by 2 bases, with 15 bases left in between. CDR3 DNA: TGCGCCAGCAGCCAAGATATAGGTGGGGAGTTCACAGATACGCAGTATTTT. This encodes CASSQDIGGEFTDTQYF.

V is TRBV27 and J is TRBJ1-1; no definite D call. V was clipped by 3 bases and J by 1 base, with 9 bases between them. This CDR3 comprises 14 residues. The germline gives CDR1 MNHEY, CDR2 SMNVEV (reference sequence). CDR3 bases: TGTGCCAGCAGTTTGGAGGGCCGGAACACTGAAGCTTTCTTT. It yields the protein CASSLEGRNTEAFF.

Concerning this clone: One junction end does not reproduce the germline sequence, and a read error may be involved. The chain links TRBV11-2 to TRBJ2-7, with 7 bases aligning to TRBD2. The germline CDR1 and CDR2 sequences are SGHAT and FQNNGV. CDR3 length equals 15 residues. CDR3 residues: CASRLAGLNGYEQYF. DNA of the CDR3: TGTGCCAGCAGGTTAGCGGGTCTCAATGGCTACGAGCAGTACTTC. The whole variable domain, filled in from reference TRBV11-2 and TRBJ2-7, reads EAGVAQSPRYKIIEKRQSVAFWCNPISGHATLYWYQQILGQGPKLLIQFQNNGVVDDSQLPKDRFSAERLKGVDSTLKIQPAKLEDSAVYLCASRLAGLNGYEQYFGPGTRLTVT.

This chain joins TRBV9 and TRBJ2-3; D gene uncertain. The V end was cut by 0 bases, the J end by 4 bases, with 12 bases between. The CDR3 loop spans 15 amino acids. The germline V gene has CDR1 SGDLS and CDR2 YYNGEE. CDR3 DNA sequence: TGTGCCAGCAGCGTAGCCCCCCTCGTCGCAGATACGCAGTATTTT. Translating it yields CASSVAPLVADTQYF.

The rearrangement links TRBV11-2 to TRBJ1-2; tentatively, D is TRBD1 (5 bases). V lost 0 bases to trimming and J lost 1 base, with 9 bases between them. This CDR3 comprises 15 residues. CDR1 and CDR2 (germline): SGHAT, FQNNGV. The CDR3 reads CASSLEYDSNYGYTF. As DNA, the CDR3 is TGTGCCAGCAGCTTAGAGTACGACAGTAACTATGGCTACACCTTC. Full variable domain (outside the CDR3, taken from reference TRBV11-2 and TRBJ1-2): EAGVAQSPRYKIIEKRQSVAFWCNPISGHATLYWYQQILGQGPKLLIQFQNNGVVDDSQLPKDRFSAERLKGVDSTLKIQPAKLEDSAVYLCASSLEYDSNYGYTFGSGTRLTVV.

The chain carries TRBV6-5 and TRBJ2-7; TRBD2 is a possible D gene (7 bases). Germline V gives CDR1 MNHEY, CDR2 SVGAGI. This CDR3 region has 16 residues. Trimming removed 2 bases at V and 2 bases at J, with 16 bases between. Written as DNA, the CDR3 is TGTGCCAGCAGTTACGGGAGGGGGGCGCTGCCCTACGAGCAGTACTTC. Protein: CASSYGRGALPYEQYF.

The V gene is TRBV27, the J gene TRBJ2-1, with D hard to call. CDR3 length equals 16 residues. Germline CDR1 is MNHEY and CDR2 is SMNVEV (reference sequence). The V end was cut by 5 bases, the J end by 5 bases, with 19 bases between. This CDR3 is CASSPPTPNTNNEQFF. In DNA, the CDR3 is TGTGCCAGCAGTCCTCCGACACCCAATACGAACAATGAGCAGTTCTTC.

The chain is built from TRBV6-5 and TRBJ2-7; 8 positions match TRBD1. The V gene end was trimmed by 2 bases and the J gene end by 6 bases; junction bases not matched to a gene: 9. Germline V lookup: CDR1 MNHEY, CDR2 SVGAGI. The CDR3 is 15 amino acids. DNA of the CDR3: TGTGCCAGCAGTTACCAAGGGACAGGAGTAAGCGAGCAGTACTTC. This gives the protein CASSYQGTGVSEQYF.

The chain recombines TRBV11-2 with TRBJ1-1; 8 bases fit TRBD1. The germline gives CDR1 SGHAT, CDR2 FQNNGV. J gave up 3 bases and V 4 bases, and 10 bases lay outside the gene matches. The CDR3 is made up of 16 amino acids. Written as DNA, the CDR3 is TGTGCCAGCAGCTCGACACTTCAGGGGGCGGACACTGAAGCTTTCTTT. It codes for CASSSTLQGADTEAFF.

The genes are TRBV10-2 and TRBJ1-1; D is perhaps TRBD1 (5 bases). The length of the CDR3 is 13 residues. V gave up 6 bases and J gave up 2 bases, with 10 bases separating them. CDR1 and CDR2 (germline): WSHSY, SAAADI. This CDR3 is CASRSQGNTEAFF. The CDR3 DNA reads as TGCGCCAGCAGGTCCCAGGGAAACACTGAAGCTTTCTTT.

The V call is TRBV4-3, the J call TRBJ2-7; D gene uncertain. V shed 2 bases and J shed 0 bases, with 8 bases lying between them. Germline-derived CDR1 and CDR2 are LGHNA and YSLEER. The CDR3 length is 14 residues. The CDR3 bases are TGCGCCAGCAGCCAATTTGAGTCCTCCTACGAGCAGTACTTC. Translating it yields CASSQFESSYEQYF.

This chain uses TRBV5-6 with TRBJ1-1; D is unresolved. There are 18 residues in the CDR3. Germline V gives CDR1 SGHDT, CDR2 YYEEEE. V was cut by 2 bases and J by 5 bases, with 25 bases left in between. CDR3: CASSFGHPPAFWRTEAFF. CDR3 sequence (DNA): TGTGCCAGCAGCTTTGGCCACCCCCCGGCTTTTTGGAGGACTGAAGCTTTCTTT. The variable domain in full, with the rest retrieved from reference TRBV5-6 and TRBJ1-1, is DAGVTQSPTHLIKTRGQQVTLRCSPKSGHDTVSWYQQALGQGPQFIFQYYEEEERQRGNFPDRFSGHQFPNYSSELNVNALLLGDSALYLCASSFGHPPAFWRTEAFFGQGTRLTVV.

CDR3 loop: CASISSGRAYEQYF. CDR3 in DNA: TGTGCCAGCATCTCTAGCGGGAGGGCCTACGAGCAGTACTTC. The rearrangement links TRBV6-1 to TRBJ2-7, with TRBD2 matching 12 bases. The V gene's germline CDR1 is MNHNS and CDR2 SASEGT. CDR3 length: 14 residues. Unmatched junction bases numbered 3, after V lost 7 bases and J lost 2 bases.

This clone was seen a few times. This rearrangement joins TRBV4-1 to TRBJ2-1, with TRBD2 matching over 7 bases. The V gene's germline CDR1 is MGHRA and CDR2 YSYEKL. Germline trimming cut 0 bases from V and 3 bases from J; bases unmatched to any gene: 8. The CDR3 is made up of 17 amino acids. The CDR3 DNA follows: TGCGCCAGCAGCCAAGATCATCCTAGCGGCAACTACAATGAGCAGTTCTTC. It translates to CASSQDHPSGNYNEQFF.

The chain has TRBV5-1 and TRBJ2-7; TRBD1 might be the D (5 bases). Between the trimmed V and J ends, which lost 0 bases and 5 bases, there was a span of 15 bases. The CDR3 runs to 15 residues. CDR1 and CDR2 (germline): SGHRS, YFSETQ. The CDR3 region has the DNA TGCGCCAGCAGCTTGGGTGGTTCAGGGCTGAACGAGCAGTACTTC. Its protein is CASSLGGSGLNEQYF.